The clone carrying this T cell receptor beta chain was seen repeatedly, ten times or more. Antigen: not known. Germline CDR1 and CDR2: MNHEY and SVGEGT. The CDR3 has 11 amino acids. Deletions cut 5 bases from V and 10 bases from J, with 12 bases between. The source of the sample is a study of CD8 T cells in ankylosing spondylitis. Study results and caveats: Certain motif variants had earlier appeared in reactive arthritis synovial fluid and blood. What seemed typical of ankylosing spondylitis blood was a TCR beta motif built from about eight highly homologous variants. The clones that were linked to disease were reported to be significantly enriched in matched synovial fluid samples from ankylosing spondylitis patients.

By quantitative 5'-RACE with molecular barcodes, the TCR beta libraries were made. TCRdb fed the 5' RACE reads into MiXCR, producing one record per CDR3 protein. This table has about 240,000 distinct CDR3 sequences, 8% to 11% appearing once. Sequencing was done on a sample of blood, either unsorted or a sorted T cell fraction (not recorded which). This sequence joins TRBV6-2 or TRBV6-3 and TRBJ2-7; TRBD1 might be the D (5 bases). This TCR was sampled from a male donor with ankylosing spondylitis or in good health (not recorded which). CDR3 protein: CASSLGHVQYF. CDR3 nucleotides: TGTGCCAGCAGTCTCGGACACGTACAGTACTTC.